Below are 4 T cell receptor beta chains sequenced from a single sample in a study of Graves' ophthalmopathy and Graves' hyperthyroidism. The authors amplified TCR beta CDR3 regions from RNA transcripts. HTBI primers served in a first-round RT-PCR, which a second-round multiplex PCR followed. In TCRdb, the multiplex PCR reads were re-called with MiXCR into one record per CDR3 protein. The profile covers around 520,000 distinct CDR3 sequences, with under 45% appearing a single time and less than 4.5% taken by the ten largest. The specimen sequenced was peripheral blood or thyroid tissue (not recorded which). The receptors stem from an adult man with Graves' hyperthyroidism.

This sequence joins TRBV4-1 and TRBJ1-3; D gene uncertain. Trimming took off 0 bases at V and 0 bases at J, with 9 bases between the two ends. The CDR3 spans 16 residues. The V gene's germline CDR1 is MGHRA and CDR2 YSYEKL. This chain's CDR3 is CASSQDSHFSGNTIYF. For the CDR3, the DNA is TGCGCCAGCAGCCAAGATTCGCACTTCTCTGGAAACACCATATATTTT.

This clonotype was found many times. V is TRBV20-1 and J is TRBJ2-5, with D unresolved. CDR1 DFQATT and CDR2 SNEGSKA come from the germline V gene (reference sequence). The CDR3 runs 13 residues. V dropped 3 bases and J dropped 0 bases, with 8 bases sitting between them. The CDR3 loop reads CSASRSNQETQYF. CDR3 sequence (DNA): TGCAGTGCTAGTCGCTCTAACCAAGAGACCCAGTACTTC.

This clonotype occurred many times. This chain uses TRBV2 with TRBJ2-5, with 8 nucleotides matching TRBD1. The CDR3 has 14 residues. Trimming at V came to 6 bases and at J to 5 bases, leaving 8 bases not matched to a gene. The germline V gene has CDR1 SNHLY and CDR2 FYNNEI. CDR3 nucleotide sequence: TGTGCCAGCAGCGACAGGGGAAGATGGGAGACCCAGTACTTC. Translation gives CASSDRGRWETQYF.

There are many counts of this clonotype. DNA for the CDR3: TGTGCCAGCACCTCGATGAACACTGAAGCTTTCTTT. Encoded protein: CASTSMNTEAFF. The chain joins TRBV12-3 or TRBV12-4 to TRBJ1-1, with D hard to call. V was cut by 7 bases and J by 0 bases, with 6 bases left in between. The CDR3 extends over 12 amino acids.